The next 15 T cell receptor beta chains were all read from a single sample in a study of somatic mutations in cytotoxic T cells in rheumatoid arthritis. Using immunoSEQ multiplex PCR, the repertoire was profiled, and TCRdb retains in-frame clones only, with some absent. The sample lists approximately 20,000 clones, over 75% seen once, with 9.5% to 13% in the top ten. Sequenced input: CD8+ T cells sorted from blood. All receptors derive from a man aged 18 to 29 with rheumatoid arthritis.

This clone was picked up one time. The V call is TRBV28, the J call TRBJ1-5; D is undetermined. Germline V CDR1 and CDR2: MDHEN, SYDVKM. The CDR3 has 13 residues. V lost 5 bases, J lost 10 bases, and 15 bases lay in between. This chain's CDR3 is CASSREPPRPQHF. Written as DNA, the CDR3 is TGTGCCAGCAGTCGAGAACCGCCGCGTCCCCAGCATTTT.

This clone was counted once. This chain joins TRBV2 and TRBJ2-1, with 8 bases lining up with TRBD1. The CDR3 covers 15 residues. J was trimmed by 0 bases and V by 6 bases; bases with no gene match: 4. CDR1 and CDR2 (germline): SNHLY, FYNNEI. This chain's CDR3 is CASRADRGSYNEQFF. CDR3 DNA: TGTGCCAGCAGGGCCGACAGGGGCTCCTACAATGAGCAGTTCTTC.

This clone has only a few counts. The chain carries TRBV19 and TRBJ2-7; TRBD1 aligns across 10 bases. V dropped 10 bases and J dropped 6; count of bases not matched to a gene: 12. Germline CDR1 reads LNHDA; CDR2 reads SQIVND (reference sequence). This CDR3 is 14 amino acids long. The CDR3 loop reads CATEGQGDVGEQYF. The CDR3 DNA is TGTGCCACTGAAGGACAGGGGGACGTGGGCGAGCAGTACTTC.

The chain combines TRBV11-3 with TRBJ2-2; D might be TRBD2 (6 bases). Between the trimmed V and J ends, which lost 5 bases and 0 bases, there was a span of 16 bases. CDR3 length: 17 amino acids. Germline CDR1 and CDR2: SGHNT and YENEEA. The CDR3 region has the DNA TGTGCCAGCAGCCATTCCCGGGACTCCGCGAACACCGGGGAGCTGTTTTTT. As protein: CASSHSRDSANTGELFF.

The genes are TRBV15 and TRBJ2-1; D possibly corresponds to TRBD2 (6 bases). The CDR3 sequence is 15 residues long. Germline values: CDR1 LNHNV, CDR2 YYDKDF (reference sequence). Trimming removed 4 bases at V and 6 bases at J, with 16 bases between. The CDR3 protein is CATSNRDSAANEQFF. The CDR3 nucleotides are TGTGCCACCAGCAACCGGGACTCCGCCGCCAATGAGCAGTTCTTC.

The rearrangement joins TRBV5-6 to TRBJ2-3; 10 bases agree with TRBD1. In germline, CDR1 is SGHDT, CDR2 YYEEEE. This CDR3 contains 15 residues. Trimming cost V 7 bases and J 2 bases; bases outside gene matches: 7. DNA of the CDR3: TGTGCCAGCCTCTCCGGGACAGGGGCCACAGATACGCAGTATTTT. Its translation: CASLSGTGATDTQYF.

The chain joins TRBV6-5 to TRBJ1-2; D is unclear. The germline CDR1 and CDR2 sequences are MNHEY and SVGAGI. The CDR3 length is 13 residues. V gave up 0 bases and J gave up 8 bases, with 10 bases separating them. CDR3 in amino acids: CASSYSHLRGYTF. The CDR3 nucleotides read TGTGCCAGCAGTTACTCACACCTCAGGGGCTACACCTTC.

The gene calls are TRBV6-6 and TRBJ2-7, with D tentatively TRBD1 (6 bases). CDR1 is MNHNY and CDR2 is SVGAGI in the germline V gene (reference sequence). The V end was cut by 6 bases, the J end by 3 bases, with 12 bases between. This CDR3 spans 13 amino acids. The chain's CDR3 is CASSTSGDYEQYF. CDR3 bases: TGTGCCAGCAGCACCTCAGGGGACTACGAGCAGTACTTC.

The rearrangement uses TRBV7-9 and TRBJ2-1; D is undetermined. Germline values: CDR1 SEHNR, CDR2 FQNEAQ (reference sequence). This CDR3 contains 18 residues. Trimming removed 6 bases from V and 0 bases from J, with 21 bases in between. The CDR3 spells CASRAFLLLPDSYNEQFF. The CDR3 nucleotides read TGTGCCAGCAGGGCCTTCCTTCTCCTTCCGGACTCCTACAATGAGCAGTTCTTC.

The chain recombines TRBV10-3 with TRBJ1-4, with 9 bases matching TRBD1. The CDR3 is made up of 15 amino acids. The germline CDR1 and CDR2 sequences are ENHRY and SYGVKD. Trimming took 2 bases from V and 8 from J; bases not matched to a gene: 6. CDR3 DNA sequence: TGTGCCATCAGTGAGGAACAGGGGGCCAGGGAAAAACTGTTTTTT. Protein: CAISEEQGAREKLFF.

The V call is TRBV5-6, the J call TRBJ1-2, with D uncertain. Germline CDR1 and CDR2: SGHDT and YYEEEE. The CDR3 runs 15 residues. Trimming took off 1 base at V and 5 bases at J, with 15 bases between the two ends. CDR3 nucleotides: TGTGCCAGCAGCTTGTCGCTCGTTCCCTCTTATGGCTACACCTTC. This codes for CASSLSLVPSYGYTF. Variable domain in full (rest from reference TRBV5-6 and TRBJ1-2): DAGVTQSPTHLIKTRGQQVTLRCSPKSGHDTVSWYQQALGQGPQFIFQYYEEEERQRGNFPDRFSGHQFPNYSSELNVNALLLGDSALYLCASSLSLVPSYGYTFGSGTRLTVV.

V is TRBV28 and J is TRBJ1-2; D uncertain. The CDR3 is 14 amino acids. V lost 7 bases, J lost 1 base, and 13 bases lay in between. The germline V gene has CDR1 MDHEN and CDR2 SYDVKM. CDR3 DNA sequence: TGTGCCAGCAACTCCCAGCGCCTTAACTATGGCTACACCTTC. The encoded protein is CASNSQRLNYGYTF.

V gene TRBV5-1 combines with J gene TRBJ2-1, with 13 positions matching TRBD2. The CDR3 runs 16 residues. Trimming took 0 bases from V and 5 from J; bases not matched to a gene: 2. Germline CDR1 is SGHRS and CDR2 is YFSETQ. The CDR3 DNA reads as TGCGCCAGCAGCTTGGGACTAGCGGGGGGCAACAATGAGCAGTTCTTC. This sequence encodes CASSLGLAGGNNEQFF. The whole variable domain, filled in from reference TRBV5-1 and TRBJ2-1, reads KAGVTQTPRYLIKTRGQQVTLSCSPISGHRSVSWYQQTPGQGLQFLFEYFSETQRNKGNFPGRFSGRQFSNSRSEMNVSTLELGDSALYLCASSLGLAGGNNEQFFGPGTRLTVL.

The chain employs TRBV7-4 and TRBJ2-3, with 8 bases aligning to TRBD1. With V trimmed by 1 base and J by 4 bases, 1 base remained unmatched. Germline V gene data show CDR1 as SGHVT and CDR2 as SQSDAQ. CDR3 length equals 14 residues. CDR3 coding DNA: TGTGCCAGCAGCTTAGGGACAGGGCCAGATACGCAGTATTTT. Its translation is CASSLGTGPDTQYF.

The gene calls are TRBV6-6 and TRBJ1-1, with 7 bases that match TRBD1. The CDR3 has 14 amino acids. Germline V CDR1 and CDR2: MNHNY, SVGAGI (reference sequence). Trimming cost V 6 bases and J 4 bases; bases outside gene matches: 8. The CDR3 loop reads CASSPQGGRTEAFF. As DNA, the CDR3 is TGTGCCAGCAGCCCGCAGGGGGGTCGCACTGAAGCTTTCTTT.